These 17 T cell receptor beta chains were sequenced from one sample in a study of CD8 T cells in Susac syndrome. An input of roughly 0.5 to 1 ug of RNA was subjected to reverse transcription using random hexamers. TCRdb re-derived calls from the immunoSEQ multiplex PCR reads in MiXCR, one entry per CDR3 protein. The table includes approximately 120,000 distinct CDR3 sequences, 90% to 95% detected once. Material: CD8+ T cells from PBMCs. These receptors were taken from a human donor with multiple sclerosis.

The chain links TRBV6-1 to TRBJ1-5, with D hard to call. Germline lookup yields CDR1 MNHNS and CDR2 SASEGT. Trimming left V 1 base short and J 0 bases short, with 10 bases between. The CDR3 length is 16 residues. CDR3 bases: TGTGCCAGCAGTGAAGGGTCGGTTTATAGCAATCAGCCCCAGCATTTT. Protein: CASSEGSVYSNQPQHF.

The V call is TRBV27, the J call TRBJ2-3; D might be TRBD1 (6 bases). Germline V gene data show CDR1 as MNHEY and CDR2 as SMNVEV (reference sequence). The V end was cut by 3 bases, the J end by 0 bases, with 16 bases between. The CDR3 consists of 17 residues. CDR3 sequence reads: CASSFFPPDRSTDTQYF. The CDR3 nucleotides are TGTGCCAGCAGTTTTTTCCCCCCGGACAGAAGCACAGATACGCAGTATTTT.

V usage is TRBV7-9 and J usage is TRBJ2-7; 10 bases map to TRBD1. This CDR3 contains 16 residues. V lost 4 bases and J lost 6; bases outside the gene matches: 12. Germline V CDR1 and CDR2: SEHNR, FQNEAQ (reference sequence). The CDR3 loop reads CASSSQPGQGSGEQYF. The CDR3 bases are TGTGCCAGCAGCTCCCAGCCGGGACAGGGGTCAGGCGAGCAGTACTTC.

The chain links TRBV20-1 to TRBJ2-1; 8 nucleotides line up with TRBD2. The CDR3 extends over 16 amino acids. Germline V CDR1 and CDR2: DFQATT, SNEGSKA (reference sequence). J lost 9 bases, V lost 5 bases, and 18 bases had no gene match. CDR3 loop: CSARHFGTSDFGEQFF. The CDR3 DNA sequence: TGCAGTGCTCGACATTTCGGGACTAGTGATTTTGGTGAGCAGTTCTTC.

This sequence joins TRBV21-1 and TRBJ2-7; the table's D call TRBD1 went unverified against the DNA. TRBV21-1 is classified as a pseudogene. This CDR3 is 12 amino acids long. In nucleotides, the CDR3 is TGTGCCAGCAGCCGGGATCCTCCGGAGCAGTACGTC. Its translation: CASSRDPPEQYV.

The rearrangement links TRBV9 to TRBJ2-1; TRBD1 agrees at 7 bases. Unmatched junction bases numbered 2, after V lost 0 bases and J lost 2 bases. The germline CDR1 and CDR2 sequences are SGDLS and YYNGEE. The CDR3 runs to 15 residues. The DNA of the CDR3 is TGTGCCAGCAGCGTAGGCCAGGGGGCCTACAATGAGCAGTTCTTC. Residues: CASSVGQGAYNEQFF.

V and J are TRBV20-1 and TRBJ2-1; D unresolved. The CDR3 sequence is 11 residues long. Germline values: CDR1 DFQATT, CDR2 SNEGSKA (reference sequence). V was shortened by 5 bases and J by 4 bases, with 6 bases between the two germline ends. CDR3 protein: CSAPFYNEQFF. The CDR3 DNA follows: TGCAGTGCTCCTTTTTACAATGAGCAGTTCTTC.

The CDR3 reads CASSLAGESYEQYF. The CDR3, as DNA: TGTGCCAGCAGCTTAGCTGGGGAATCCTACGAGCAGTACTTC. The chain links TRBV7-9 to TRBJ2-7, with D hard to call. V dropped 0 bases and J dropped 1 base, with 7 bases sitting between them. Germline V CDR1 and CDR2: SEHNR, FQNEAQ (reference sequence). The CDR3 runs to 14 residues.

The chain uses TRBV12-5 and TRBJ2-7; D remains ambiguous. Per germline, CDR1 LGHNT and CDR2 FRNRAP. The CDR3 is made up of 11 amino acids. V lost 6 bases and J 7 bases, leaving 10 bases between the germline ends. The CDR3 reads CASGVWREQYF. The CDR3 DNA reads as TGTGCTAGTGGGGTCTGGCGGGAGCAGTACTTC.

The chain recombines TRBV4-1 with TRBJ1-5, with 9 bases matching TRBD1. This CDR3 is 14 amino acids long. The V and J ends lost 3 bases and 9 bases, in that order; junction bases with no gene match: 6. Germline V gives CDR1 MGHRA, CDR2 YSYEKL. Here the CDR3 reads CASSQPGQGRPQHF. In nucleotides, the CDR3 is TGCGCCAGCAGCCAGCCGGGACAGGGTCGGCCCCAGCATTTT.

The rearrangement uses TRBV7-9 and TRBJ1-2, with 8 bases aligning to TRBD1. The CDR3 length is 15 residues. After removal of 5 bases from V and 3 bases from J, the junction contained 8 bases not matched to a gene. Germline loops: CDR1 SEHNR, CDR2 FQNEAQ (reference sequence). Here the CDR3 reads CASSPTGDLDYGYTF. For the CDR3, the DNA is TGTGCCAGCAGCCCGACAGGGGACCTCGACTATGGCTACACCTTC.

This chain joins TRBV4-1 and TRBJ2-7, with 7 bases identical to TRBD1. With 0 bases clipped from V and 6 bases from J, the junction kept 5 bases outside the gene matches. Germline V CDR1 and CDR2: MGHRA, YSYEKL. The CDR3 is made up of 14 amino acids. CDR3 residues: CASSQEPGQPEQYV. CDR3 bases: TGCGCCAGCAGCCAAGAACCGGGACAGCCCGAGCAGTACGTC.

This clonotype was seen just once. The chain joins TRBV3-1 to TRBJ1-2; tentatively, D is TRBD1 (6 bases). The CDR3 sequence is 14 residues long. Germline V gene data show CDR1 as LGHDT and CDR2 as YNNKEL (reference sequence). The V end lost 1 base, the J end lost 6 bases, and 12 bases lay between the germline ends. The CDR3 sequence: CASSQGQGSDGYTF. CDR3 nucleotides: TGTGCCAGCAGCCAAGGCCAGGGGTCGGATGGCTACACCTTC.

This chain connects TRBV12-3 or TRBV12-4 to TRBJ1-5; tentative D call: TRBD1 (5 bases). V lost 6 bases and J 4 bases, leaving 10 bases between the germline ends. The CDR3 totals 13 residues. The CDR3 loop reads CASSPTANQPQHF. The CDR3 bases are TGTGCCAGCAGCCCGACAGCTAATCAGCCCCAGCATTTT.

The genes are TRBV4-1 and TRBJ1-5; 7 positions match TRBD1. There are 16 residues in the CDR3. The V segment lost 1 base and the J segment 1 base; nucleotides outside the gene matches: 4. Germline V gene lookup returns CDR1 MGHRA and CDR2 YSYEKL. As DNA, the CDR3 is TGCGCCAGCAGCCAAGTGGTGACAGGGAGCAATCAGCCCCAGCATTTT. Translated, it gives CASSQVVTGSNQPQHF.

The rearrangement uses TRBV21-1 and TRBJ2-5; the DNA was not compared with TRBD1, the D call given in the table. TRBV21-1 is noted as a pseudogene. The CDR3 contains 16 residues. The CDR3, as DNA: TGTGCCAGCAGCCTACCGCCAGACGGGGGGCAAGAGACCCAGTACTTC. This codes for CASSLPPDGGQETQYF.

The chain joins TRBV10-3 to TRBJ2-7; D is ambiguous. The germline V gene encodes CDR1 ENHRY and CDR2 SYGVKD. V lost 7 bases, J lost 1 base, and 8 bases lay in between. This CDR3 contains 12 residues. The CDR3 spells CAINSGSYEQYF. The CDR3 DNA is TGTGCCATCAATTCGGGTTCCTACGAGCAGTACTTC.